This passage covers 29 T cell receptor beta chains from one sample sequenced in a study of shared clonotypes between healthy human individuals. Produced via immunoSEQ multiplex PCR; TCRdb's table is partial and in-frame only. The sample records roughly 410,000 clones, roughly 96% being singletons. The sample comprised memory CD8+ T cells sorted from blood. Subset of the sample: CD45RO+ cells pooled with CCR7-negative TemRA cells. The receptors stem from a man aged 25 to 40 in good health.

The chain carries TRBV27 and TRBJ2-2; no clear D. The germline gives CDR1 MNHEY, CDR2 SMNVEV (reference sequence). Deletions cut 4 bases from V and 1 base from J, with 4 bases between. This CDR3 is 13 amino acids long. The CDR3 loop is CASSSVNTGELFF. In nucleotides, the CDR3 is TGTGCCAGCAGTTCCGTGAACACCGGGGAGCTGTTTTTT.

V gene TRBV5-1 combines with J gene TRBJ2-5; 9 nucleotides align to TRBD2. The trim removed 7 bases at V and 4 bases at J, leaving 11 bases unmatched. CDR1 and CDR2 (germline): SGHRS, YFSETQ. There are 15 residues in the CDR3. CDR3: CASGRAGGNGETQYF. DNA of the CDR3: TGCGCCAGCGGACGAGCGGGAGGAAATGGAGAGACCCAGTACTTC. Supplemented by reference TRBV5-1 and TRBJ2-5, the full variable domain reads KAGVTQTPRYLIKTRGQQVTLSCSPISGHRSVSWYQQTPGQGLQFLFEYFSETQRNKGNFPGRFSGRQFSNSRSEMNVSTLELGDSALYLCASGRAGGNGETQYFGPGTRLLVL.

The CDR3 DNA follows: TGCGCCAGCAGTGAGTCCCGCGGGAGAAGGAATGAGCAGTTCTTC. Translating it yields CASSESRGRRNEQFF. The rearrangement joins TRBV10-1 to TRBJ2-1; 7 bases are shared with TRBD2. The junction had 6 bases not matched to a gene; V was cut back by 0 bases and J by 7 bases. CDR1 and CDR2 (germline): WNHNN, SYGVQD (reference sequence). The CDR3 is 15 amino acids.

The chain has TRBV6-5 and TRBJ2-1, with TRBD1 matching 11 bases. V shed 2 bases and J 3 bases; nucleotides not matched to a gene: 0. The CDR3 extends over 15 amino acids. The germline V gene has CDR1 MNHEY and CDR2 SVGAGI. In DNA form, the CDR3 reads TGTGCCAGCAGTTACGGGACAGGGGGCTACAATGAGCAGTTCTTC. It is translated as CASSYGTGGYNEQFF.

J is TRBJ1-2 and V is TRBV5-1; D not resolved. There are 14 residues in the CDR3. V lost 0 bases and J lost 2, with 8 bases in between. Per germline, CDR1 SGHRS and CDR2 YFSETQ. Written as DNA, the CDR3 is TGCGCCAGCAGCTTGGGGGCCTCAAACTATGGCTACACCTTC. It translates to CASSLGASNYGYTF.

V and J are TRBV7-9 and TRBJ2-7, with a weak D call TRBD1 (5 bases). With 5 bases removed from V and 5 bases from J, the gap between germline ends came to 22 bases. This CDR3 comprises 16 residues. The V gene's germline CDR1 is SEHNR and CDR2 FQNEAQ (reference sequence). CDR3 DNA sequence: TGTGCCAGCAGCCCGGGTGTCAGGGTCCTCGGTGACGAGCAGTACTTC. Translating it yields CASSPGVRVLGDEQYF.

This clone was counted once. This rearrangement joins TRBV15 to TRBJ2-2, with 9 bases lining up with TRBD1. Trimming removed 1 base from V and 3 bases from J; junction bases left unmatched: 0. The CDR3 runs to 15 residues. Germline CDR1 LNHNV, CDR2 YYDKDF (reference sequence). The CDR3: CATSRGDRDTGELFF. CDR3 sequence (DNA): TGTGCCACCAGCAGAGGGGACAGGGACACCGGGGAGCTGTTTTTT.

The rearrangement links TRBV6-1 to TRBJ2-1, with D hard to call. Germline-derived CDR1 and CDR2 are MNHNS and SASEGT. The CDR3 has 13 residues. The germline V and J ends were trimmed by 2 bases and 5 bases, with 7 bases remaining between them. The CDR3 DNA is TGTGCCAGCAGTGAAATACCAAACAATGAGCAGTTCTTC. It yields the protein CASSEIPNNEQFF.

This clone was counted a single time. In nucleotides, the CDR3 is TGTGCCAGTAGTATCGGGAGCCGGGAGACCCAGTACTTC. As protein: CASSIGSRETQYF. The rearrangement links TRBV19 to TRBJ2-5; TRBD2 might be the D (6 bases). This CDR3 comprises 13 residues. Looked up from germline, CDR1 is LNHDA and CDR2 is SQIVND (reference sequence). With 3 bases removed from V and 5 bases from J, the gap between germline ends came to 10 bases.

To note about this clone: Other nucleotide sequences from this sample produce the same CDR3. The V and J genes are TRBV2 and TRBJ2-1; no definite D call. The V gene lost 6 bases and the J gene lost 4 bases, with 4 bases spanning the gap. Germline CDR1 is SNHLY and CDR2 is FYNNEI. This CDR3 region has 11 residues. The CDR3 region is CASSPYNEQFF. The CDR3 DNA reads as TGTGCCAGCAGCCCTTACAATGAGCAGTTCTTC.

The chain uses TRBV11-2 and TRBJ2-2, with 10 positions matching TRBD1. Germline CDR1 reads SGHAT; CDR2 reads FQNNGV. The trim removed 5 bases at V and 5 bases at J, leaving 11 bases unmatched. This CDR3 contains 17 residues. The DNA of the CDR3 is TGTGCCAGCAGCCGCGGCCCGGACAGGGGGAGAACCGGGGAGCTGTTTTTT. Protein product: CASSRGPDRGRTGELFF.

This chain links TRBV6-4 with TRBJ2-7, with D tentatively TRBD1 or TRBD2 (5 bases each). V gave up 11 bases and J gave up 0 bases, with 14 bases separating them. The CDR3 consists of 13 residues. CDR1 is MRHNA, CDR2 SNTAGT, per germline. The CDR3 protein is CAAGQGPSYEQYF. CDR3 nucleotide sequence: TGTGCCGCGGGCCAGGGACCCTCCTACGAGCAGTACTTC.

The genes are TRBV7-9 and TRBJ2-7; 7 bases are shared with TRBD2. From germline, CDR1 is SEHNR and CDR2 FQNEAQ (reference sequence). V trimming: 5 bases; J trimming: 1 base; junction bases outside the gene matches: 11. The CDR3 has 16 residues. CDR3 in DNA: TGTGCCAGCAGCCCGTGGTCCAGCGGGACTTCCTACGAGCAGTACTTC. Translated: CASSPWSSGTSYEQYF.

The J gene is TRBJ1-5, the V gene TRBV19; D not resolved. This CDR3 comprises 15 residues. V shed 8 bases and J shed 4 bases, with 18 bases lying between them. CDR1 is LNHDA and CDR2 is SQIVND in the germline V gene (reference sequence). The CDR3 sequence: CASGTWGYGNQPQHF. In DNA form, the CDR3 reads TGTGCCAGTGGCACGTGGGGTTATGGGAATCAGCCCCAGCATTTT. The full variable domain, with the rest looked up from reference TRBV19 and TRBJ1-5, is DGGITQSPKYLFRKEGQNVTLSCEQNLNHDAMYWYRQDPGQGLRLIYYSQIVNDFQKGDIAEGYSVSREKKESFPLTVTSAQKNPTAFYLCASGTWGYGNQPQHFGDGTRLSIL.

V usage is TRBV6-1 and J usage is TRBJ1-3; 7 positions agree with TRBD1. Germline V gene sequence: CDR1 MNHNS, CDR2 SASEGT. V lost 0 bases and J lost 6; bases outside the gene matches: 8. CDR3 length: 16 amino acids. The DNA of the CDR3 is TGTGCCAGCAGTGAAGCATTGGCAGGGGGTCCAAACACCATATATTTT. The encoded protein is CASSEALAGGPNTIYF.

The chain joins TRBV6-5 to TRBJ1-2; a weak D match, TRBD1 (5 bases). V was trimmed by 0 bases and J by 4 bases, leaving 12 bases between them. This CDR3 has 15 amino acids. Germline V gene lookup returns CDR1 MNHEY and CDR2 SVGAGI. The CDR3 DNA follows: TGTGCCAGCAGTTACTCTCAGGGTTCCCGCTATGGCTACACCTTC. Translated: CASSYSQGSRYGYTF.

The V call is TRBV6-1, the J call TRBJ1-4; D is unresolved. CDR3 length equals 13 residues. Germline V gives CDR1 MNHNS, CDR2 SASEGT. V was clipped by 5 bases and J by 5 bases, with 9 bases between them. The CDR3 loop reads CASSRTPNEKLFF. CDR3 in DNA: TGTGCCAGCAGTCGGACCCCCAATGAAAAACTGTTTTTT.

CDR3 amino acids: CATLAGGILTGEAFF. Here the CDR3 DNA reads TGTGCCACCCTTGCAGGGGGAATCCTAACAGGTGAAGCTTTCTTT. V gene TRBV10-3 combines with J gene TRBJ1-1, with TRBD1 matching 7 bases. In germline, CDR1 is ENHRY, CDR2 SYGVKD. The CDR3 spans 15 residues. V lost 10 bases and J lost 7; bases outside the gene matches: 18.

The chain combines TRBV9 with TRBJ2-3; 7 bases are a match to TRBD2. Germline lookup yields CDR1 SGDLS and CDR2 YYNGEE. After removal of 3 bases from V and 0 bases from J, the junction contained 4 bases not matched to a gene. The CDR3 totals 15 residues. The CDR3, as DNA: TGTGCCAGCAGCGCACTAGCGTATAGCACAGATACGCAGTATTTT. Protein sequence: CASSALAYSTDTQYF. The full variable domain, rest sourced from reference TRBV9 and TRBJ2-3, is DSGVTQTPKHLITATGQRVTLRCSPRSGDLSVYWYQQSLDQGLQFLIQYYNGEERAKGNILERFSAQQFPDLHSELNLSSLELGDSALYFCASSALAYSTDTQYFGPGTRLTVL.

The J gene is TRBJ2-1, the V gene TRBV19; 9 nucleotides line up with TRBD2. This CDR3 region has 11 residues. V lost 6 bases and J lost 15; bases outside the gene matches: 6. Germline values: CDR1 LNHDA, CDR2 SQIVND (reference sequence). The CDR3 coding sequence is TGTGCCAGTAGGATTAGCGGGAGCCTGTTCTTC. Its translation: CASRISGSLFF. Using reference TRBV19 and TRBJ2-1 for the parts outside the CDR3, the full variable domain is DGGITQSPKYLFRKEGQNVTLSCEQNLNHDAMYWYRQDPGQGLRLIYYSQIVNDFQKGDIAEGYSVSREKKESFPLTVTSAQKNPTAFYLCASRISGSLFFGPGTRLTVL.

The chain has TRBV10-3 and TRBJ2-1; 7 bases map to TRBD2. The CDR3 is made up of 15 amino acids. Germline V lookup: CDR1 ENHRY, CDR2 SYGVKD. V gave up 3 bases and J gave up 6 bases; unmatched junction bases: 8. The CDR3 DNA reads TGTGCCATCAGTGATGCTGCGACTAGCTTCAATGAGCAGTTCTTC. Its translation is CAISDAATSFNEQFF.

The chain has TRBV6-4 and TRBJ2-1; no firm D call. The germline V and J ends were trimmed by 1 base and 5 bases, with 3 bases remaining between them. CDR3 length: 12 amino acids. Germline CDR1 MRHNA, CDR2 SNTAGT. CDR3 DNA sequence: TGTGCCAGCAGTGACTGGAACAATGAGCAGTTCTTC. Its translation: CASSDWNNEQFF.

This rearrangement joins TRBV9 to TRBJ2-1; 10 nucleotides agree with TRBD2. The CDR3 sequence is 16 residues long. Germline trimming cut 4 bases from V and 1 base from J; bases unmatched to any gene: 5. CDR1 is SGDLS and CDR2 is YYNGEE in the germline V gene. The CDR3 region is CASSHSGRRSYNEQFF. CDR3 DNA sequence: TGTGCCAGCAGCCATAGCGGGAGGCGGTCCTACAATGAGCAGTTCTTC.

This chain links TRBV5-4 with TRBJ2-7, with TRBD2 matching 8 bases. V trimming: 4 bases; J trimming: 2 bases; junction bases outside the gene matches: 5. The CDR3 is 14 amino acids. Germline values: CDR1 SGHNT, CDR2 YYREEE (reference sequence). The CDR3 loop is CASSIGTSPYEQYF. As DNA, the CDR3 is TGTGCCAGCAGCATAGGGACTAGTCCCTACGAGCAGTACTTC.

The chain uses TRBV28 and TRBJ2-3; D perhaps matches TRBD1 (6 bases). This CDR3 spans 13 amino acids. Trimming pared 8 bases from V and 1 base from J, leaving 10 bases between. Germline-derived CDR1 and CDR2 are MDHEN and SYDVKM. The CDR3 DNA sequence: TGTGCCAGCCTAGAGGGGGGCACAGATACGCAGTATTTT. Translating it yields CASLEGGTDTQYF.

Comments on this clone: The identical CDR3 is also encoded by other nucleotide sequences in the sample. The chain is built from TRBV28 and TRBJ2-1; D is undetermined. Trimming shortened V by 5 bases and J by 0 bases, and 5 bases separated the two germline ends. This CDR3 contains 13 residues. Per the germline V gene, CDR1 is MDHEN and CDR2 is SYDVKM. The CDR3 spells CASSPPSYNEQFF. CDR3 DNA: TGTGCCAGCAGTCCCCCCTCCTACAATGAGCAGTTCTTC.

The rearrangement joins TRBV20-1 to TRBJ2-7, with unresolved D. With 6 bases removed from V and 2 bases from J, the gap between germline ends came to 8 bases. Germline CDR1 and CDR2: DFQATT and SNEGSKA (reference sequence). The CDR3 runs 11 residues. The CDR3 protein is CSAPKAYEQYF. In DNA form, the CDR3 reads TGCAGTGCCCCGAAAGCCTACGAGCAGTACTTC.

The chain joins TRBV7-2 to TRBJ1-2; 10 bases are a match to TRBD1. The length of the CDR3 is 15 residues. Germline CDR1 and CDR2: SGHTA and FQGNSA. The junction had 9 bases not matched to a gene; V was cut back by 4 bases and J by 7 bases. The CDR3 reads CASSSRTGGLGGYTF. CDR3 in DNA: TGTGCCAGCAGCTCGAGGACAGGGGGTTTGGGTGGCTACACCTTC.

The chain couples TRBV10-3 to TRBJ1-5, with D possibly TRBD1 on 5 matching bases. Trimming removed 6 bases from V and 9 bases from J, with 6 bases in between. Germline values: CDR1 ENHRY, CDR2 SYGVKD. There are 10 residues in the CDR3. CDR3 in DNA: TGTGCCATCAGGGGGGGGCCCCAGCATTTT. As protein: CAIRGGPQHF.